This TCR beta chain stems from a study of T-cell memory formation after mild COVID-19. Overall study results and limits: Clones contracting over day 15 to 85 were CD4/CD8 balanced, with later expanders leaning CD4+.

In regard to this clonotype: Its matching antigen is unknown.

Each CDR3 protein gets one entry after TCRdb re-called the 5' RACE reads with MiXCR. Among a few hundred thousand distinct CDR3 sequences listed, roughly a fifth were seen once. Per the germline V gene, CDR1 is MNHEY and CDR2 is SVGEGT. The CDR3 loop spans 16 amino acids. Trimming pared 5 bases from V and 2 bases from J, leaving 16 bases between. The source of this sequence is a man younger than 35 who had mild COVID-19 (a few samples of this study predate the infection). Cell type and time point are not known. The sequencing input was PBMCs or a T cell subset sorted from them (not recorded which). The V gene is TRBV6-2 or TRBV6-3, the J gene TRBJ2-1, with D possibly being TRBD2 (5 bases). The CDR3 is CASSPSRAPPYNEQFF. In nucleotides, the CDR3 is TGTGCCAGCAGTCCCTCGAGGGCACCCCCCTACAATGAGCAGTTCTTC.